The 27 T cell receptor beta chains reported below all come from one sample, sequenced in a study of cytomegalovirus exposure and HLA in healthy donors (dated by TCRdb to the late 2010s). Receptor amplification or capture employed the immunoSEQ multiplex PCR assay. A mixture of 60 forward primers for TCR Vbeta segments and 13 reverse primers for TCR Jbeta segments was used in the multiplex PCR. TCRdb's version of the immuneACCESS table is confined to in-frame rearrangements and falls short of the full clone set. An unresolved V gene accounts for under half of the shortfall where checked; the remainder is of unknown origin. In this sample the table shows about 150,000 clones, 70% to 90% of which occur a single time. The ten largest clones capture roughly 0.5% of the sample. Sequencing was done on a sample of PBMCs. Receptors originate from a woman between 35 and 50 years old in good health and CMV-seronegative.

The chain has TRBV2 and TRBJ2-1; D unresolved. CDR3 length: 15 amino acids. Between the trimmed V and J ends, which lost 3 bases and 0 bases, there was a span of 9 bases. CDR1 is SNHLY and CDR2 is FYNNEI in the germline V gene. CDR3 sequence reads: CASSESTSSYNEQFF. The DNA of the CDR3 is TGTGCCAGCAGTGAGTCTACGAGCTCCTACAATGAGCAGTTCTTC.

The gene calls are TRBV18 and TRBJ2-7, with 10 bases matching TRBD2. The CDR3 totals 14 residues. Germline V CDR1 and CDR2: KGHSH, LQKENI. J gave up 7 bases and V 1 base, and 4 bases lay outside the gene matches. The CDR3 loop reads CASSPQREGQEQYF. CDR3 bases: TGTGCCAGCTCACCACAGCGGGAGGGCCAGGAGCAGTACTTC.

This clone is a singleton in its sample. The chain links TRBV7-9 to TRBJ1-2; the D gene is possibly TRBD1 (5 bases). Germline CDR1 reads SEHNR; CDR2 reads FQNEAQ (reference sequence). This CDR3 has 15 residues. Trimming removed 2 bases from V and 5 bases from J, with 15 bases in between. CDR3 loop: CASSLRGVSRYGYTF. Written as DNA, the CDR3 is TGTGCCAGCAGCTTAAGGGGCGTCAGTCGGTATGGCTACACCTTC.

The chain joins TRBV5-4 to TRBJ2-7; 7 bases line up with TRBD1. Germline V gene sequence: CDR1 SGHNT, CDR2 YYREEE (reference sequence). This CDR3 is 15 amino acids long. Trimming removed 5 bases from V and 3 bases from J; junction bases left unmatched: 11. CDR3 sequence: CASSPTTGEYYEQYF. CDR3 sequence (DNA): TGTGCCAGCAGTCCAACAACAGGGGAATACTACGAGCAGTACTTC.

The rearrangement joins TRBV2 to TRBJ1-5, with no clear D. Trimming took 4 bases from V and 5 from J, leaving 18 bases between them. CDR3 length: 16 amino acids. Per germline, CDR1 SNHLY and CDR2 FYNNEI. The CDR3 bases are TGTGCCAGCAGTGTTACCGGGTCCTATCTTGATCAGCCCCAGCATTTT. Protein sequence: CASSVTGSYLDQPQHF.

This sequence joins TRBV25-1 and TRBJ2-5; weak D call: TRBD2 (6 bases). Near its end, the DNA agrees better with TRBJ2-7, so the J call may be wrong. The CDR3 sequence is 15 residues long. The germline CDR1 and CDR2 sequences are MGHDK and SYGVNS. The CDR3 here is CASSESRGGPYEQYF. CDR3 nucleotides: TGTGCCAGCAGTGAATCGCGGGGAGGCCCCTACGAGCAGTACTTC.

The chain employs TRBV5-1 and TRBJ2-7; 11 positions match TRBD2. The germline gives CDR1 SGHRS, CDR2 YFSETQ. The CDR3 spans 15 residues. The V segment lost 3 bases and the J segment 6 bases; nucleotides outside the gene matches: 8. CDR3 coding DNA: TGCGCCAGCAGCTGGGGTAGCGGGAGGGAACGCGAGCAGTACTTC. This translates into CASSWGSGREREQYF.

This sequence joins TRBV18 and TRBJ2-1, with TRBD2 matching 12 bases. This CDR3 contains 15 residues. CDR1 KGHSH and CDR2 LQKENI come from the germline V gene. With V trimmed by 5 bases and J by 6 bases, 5 bases remained unmatched. The CDR3 protein is CASSLSSGRGNEQFF. CDR3 DNA: TGTGCCAGCTCATTATCTAGCGGGAGGGGCAATGAGCAGTTCTTC.

The chain joins TRBV7-9 to TRBJ2-2, with TRBD2 matching over 8 bases. V was pared by 7 bases and J by 5 bases, with 12 bases of the junction left unmatched. The CDR3 consists of 16 residues. Germline V gives CDR1 SEHNR, CDR2 FQNEAQ (reference sequence). The DNA for the CDR3 is TGTGCCAGCACCAAAGGAGGGACTAGTATTACCGGGGAGCTGTTTTTT. Translation: CASTKGGTSITGELFF.

This clone is a singleton in its sample. The chain carries TRBV6-6 and TRBJ1-5; D gene unclear. V was shortened by 8 bases and J by 3 bases, with 11 bases between the two germline ends. CDR3 length: 13 amino acids. The germline V gene encodes CDR1 MNHNY and CDR2 SVGAGI (reference sequence). The CDR3 region is CASVEEFNQPQHF. In DNA form, the CDR3 reads TGTGCCAGCGTCGAGGAGTTCAATCAGCCCCAGCATTTT.

The chain has TRBV11-3 and TRBJ2-5, with 9 bases lining up with TRBD1. CDR3 length: 15 residues. The J segment lost 2 bases and the V segment lost 0 bases, leaving 1 base of the junction unmatched. Looked up from germline, CDR1 is SGHNT and CDR2 is YENEEA. DNA for the CDR3: TGTGCCAGCAGCTTAGACGGACAGGGGCAAGAGACCCAGTACTTC. Encoded protein: CASSLDGQGQETQYF.

V gene TRBV9 combines with J gene TRBJ2-3, with D unclear. Trimming stripped 1 base from V and 0 bases from J, with 6 bases between. Germline V gene lookup returns CDR1 SGDLS and CDR2 YYNGEE. The length of the CDR3 is 14 residues. The chain's CDR3 is CASSVIASTDTQYF. The CDR3, as DNA: TGTGCCAGCAGCGTAATAGCTAGCACAGATACGCAGTATTTT.

Comment on this clone: Other DNA sequences in this specimen translate into the identical CDR3. The chain employs TRBV5-4 and TRBJ1-1; no clear D gene. V lost 4 bases and J lost 1, with 11 bases in between. In germline, CDR1 is SGHNT, CDR2 YYREEE (reference sequence). CDR3 length equals 14 residues. CDR3 amino acids: CASSRGTANTEAFF. Written as DNA, the CDR3 is TGTGCCAGCAGCCGGGGTACAGCGAACACTGAAGCTTTCTTT.

The chain links TRBV5-4 to TRBJ2-3, with 10 bases lining up with TRBD2. With V trimmed by 4 bases and J by 2 bases, 7 bases remained unmatched. The CDR3 consists of 16 residues. Germline loops: CDR1 SGHNT, CDR2 YYREEE (reference sequence). CDR3 sequence: CASSIIAGGPTDTQYF. CDR3 DNA: TGTGCCAGCAGCATAATAGCGGGAGGCCCCACAGATACGCAGTATTTT.

The rearrangement joins TRBV5-1 to TRBJ2-5; no clear D gene. The CDR3 has 12 amino acids. CDR1 SGHRS and CDR2 YFSETQ come from the germline V gene. The ends were cut back, 3 bases at V and 2 bases at J, with 5 bases in the middle. CDR3 sequence: CASSSLQETQYF. The CDR3 DNA is TGCGCCAGCAGCTCACTTCAAGAGACCCAGTACTTC.

This chain connects TRBV21-1 to TRBJ1-1; the tabulated D call, TRBD1, remains unverified against the DNA. TRBV21-1 is a listed pseudogene. This CDR3 region has 15 residues. Here the CDR3 DNA reads TGTGCCAGCAGCATGATCGACAGGGAGGACACTGAAGCTTTCTTT. Protein: CASSMIDREDTEAFF.

Here the CDR3 DNA reads TGTGCCAGCAGCAAGAGGGGGTCAGTAGCCAAAAACATTCAGTACTTC. This encodes CASSKRGSVAKNIQYF. J is TRBJ2-4 and V is TRBV21-1; the table's D call, TRBD1, was not checked against the DNA. TRBV21-1 counts as a pseudogene. This CDR3 comprises 16 residues.

The chain is built from TRBV10-2 and TRBJ1-2; 7 nucleotides agree with TRBD1. Trimming removed 7 bases from V and 7 bases from J; junction bases left unmatched: 12. This CDR3 is built from 14 residues. Germline CDR1 and CDR2: WSHSY and SAAADI. DNA of the CDR3: TGCGCCAGCAACCCGACAGGGCCAGACTTTGGCTACACCTTC. Translated: CASNPTGPDFGYTF.

This chain uses TRBV21-1 with TRBJ2-2; whether TRBD1, the table's D call, matches the DNA was not checked. TRBV21-1 is tagged as a pseudogene. The CDR3 is made up of 18 amino acids. The CDR3 region is CASSKRRDRGRHTGELFF. DNA for the CDR3: TGTGCCAGCAGCAAACGTCGGGACAGGGGGCGCCACACCGGGGAGCTGTTTTTT.

The rearrangement links TRBV18 to TRBJ2-1; 16 bases are shared with TRBD2. Germline V gives CDR1 KGHSH, CDR2 LQKENI. The V segment lost 0 bases and the J segment 9 bases; nucleotides outside the gene matches: 2. The CDR3 consists of 16 residues. CDR3 coding DNA: TGTGCCAGCTCACCACCGGGACTAGCGGGAGGGAGTGAGCAGTTCTTC. Its protein is CASSPPGLAGGSEQFF.

This clone has only one observation. V usage is TRBV5-4 and J usage is TRBJ2-7, with 12 bases fitting TRBD2. This CDR3 has 16 amino acids. The junction had 7 bases not matched to a gene; V was cut back by 3 bases and J by 3 bases. Germline CDR1 is SGHNT and CDR2 is YYREEE (reference sequence). CDR3 nucleotide sequence: TGTGCCAGCAGCTCGGGACTAGCGGGTGCTGACTACGAGCAGTACTTC. This codes for CASSSGLAGADYEQYF.

This chain connects TRBV7-9 to TRBJ1-1, with a weak D call TRBD1 (5 bases). Germline CDR1 reads SEHNR; CDR2 reads FQNEAQ (reference sequence). The CDR3 contains 13 residues. V gave up 3 bases and J gave up 5 bases, with 10 bases separating them. CDR3: CASSFGARTEAFF. The CDR3 nucleotides are TGTGCCAGCAGCTTTGGGGCCAGAACTGAAGCTTTCTTT.

This clone was recorded only once. One end of the junction does not line up with germline, which may come from a read error. In nucleotides, the CDR3 is TGTTCCAGCAGCTTAGTAGCAACCTATGGCTACACCTTC. Translation gives CSSSLVATYGYTF. The J gene is TRBJ1-2, the V gene TRBV7-9; D remains ambiguous. The CDR3 is 13 amino acids. Germline assignment: CDR1 SEHNR and CDR2 FQNEAQ (reference sequence).

The chain employs TRBV30 and TRBJ2-3; D not resolved. This CDR3 has 13 residues. The V gene's germline CDR1 is GTSNPN and CDR2 SVGIG (reference sequence). Trimming took 0 bases from V and 8 from J, leaving 12 bases between them. The chain's CDR3 is CAWSVVVRGTQYF. The DNA for the CDR3 is TGTGCCTGGAGTGTGGTTGTAAGAGGTACGCAGTATTTT.

The chain couples TRBV4-1 to TRBJ2-7; the D is unclear. The germline V gene has CDR1 MGHRA and CDR2 YSYEKL. The V gene lost 0 bases and the J gene lost 0 bases, with 12 bases spanning the gap. The CDR3 totals 16 residues. In nucleotides, the CDR3 is TGCGCCAGCAGCCAAGACTTCCAGCGCAACTCCTACGAGCAGTACTTC. Translated: CASSQDFQRNSYEQYF.

The chain combines TRBV9 with TRBJ2-3; 14 bases align to TRBD2. CDR3 size: 16 residues. CDR1 is SGDLS and CDR2 is YYNGEE in the germline V gene. The trim removed 0 bases at V and 7 bases at J, leaving 4 bases unmatched. The CDR3 bases are TGTGCCAGCAGCGTAGTCGGGACTAGCGGGAGAAATACGCAGTATTTT. It is translated as CASSVVGTSGRNTQYF.

Of note for this clone: A read error may produce the germline difference seen at one junction end. This chain connects TRBV7-9 to TRBJ2-7; TRBD1 agrees at 7 bases. Germline values: CDR1 SEHNR, CDR2 FQNEAQ (reference sequence). The CDR3 loop spans 15 amino acids. CDR3 DNA: TGTTCCAGCAGCCCCTACAGGGGAGAGGGCTACGAGCAGTACTTC. Translated, it gives CSSSPYRGEGYEQYF.